These 26 T cell receptor beta chains were sequenced from one sample in a study of shared clonotypes between healthy human individuals. The data were produced by immunoSEQ multiplex PCR, yet TCRdb's version contains in-frame clones alone and is incomplete. The sample records some 1,400,000 clones, roughly 95% being singletons. The sample was naive CD4+ T cells sorted from blood. Sample subset: CD45RA+ positively selected. All receptors come from a man aged 25 to 40 in good health.

This sequence joins TRBV28 and TRBJ2-7; TRBD2 aligns across 9 bases. V gave up 7 bases and J gave up 0 bases; unmatched junction bases: 7. The CDR3 sequence is 15 residues long. Germline CDR1 MDHEN, CDR2 SYDVKM. The CDR3 nucleotides are TGTGCCAGCACTGAAAGCGGGAGGAACTCCTACGAGCAGTACTTC. Protein sequence: CASTESGRNSYEQYF.

This sequence joins TRBV25-1 and TRBJ2-5; D not certain. There are 13 residues in the CDR3. V gave up 7 bases and J gave up 5 bases, with 14 bases separating them. Germline V gene sequence: CDR1 MGHDK, CDR2 SYGVNS. CDR3 bases: TGTGCCAGCACCGCTACAACAAGGGAGACCCAGTACTTC. This sequence encodes CASTATTRETQYF.

The gene calls are TRBV7-9 and TRBJ1-3, with 10 bases matching TRBD1. Germline V gene sequence: CDR1 SEHNR, CDR2 FQNEAQ (reference sequence). Trimming cost V 5 bases and J 8 bases; bases outside gene matches: 6. The CDR3 totals 14 residues. CDR3 region: CASSPRTGGDTIYF. Here the CDR3 DNA reads TGTGCCAGCAGCCCCAGGACAGGGGGAGACACCATATATTTT. Combining the CDR3 with reference TRBV7-9 and TRBJ1-3 gives the whole variable domain DTGVSQNPRHKITKRGQNVTFRCDPISEHNRLYWYRQTLGQGPEFLTYFQNEAQLEKSRLLSDRFSAERPKGSFSTLEIQRTEQGDSAMYLCASSPRTGGDTIYFGEGSWLTVV.

The chain employs TRBV6-6 and TRBJ2-7; TRBD1 aligns across 8 bases. Germline V gene sequence: CDR1 MNHNY, CDR2 SVGAGI (reference sequence). The V gene end was trimmed by 7 bases and the J gene end by 3 bases; junction bases not matched to a gene: 8. The CDR3 contains 14 residues. The CDR3 sequence: CASKPRDRYYEQYF. In DNA, the CDR3 is TGTGCCAGCAAACCGCGGGACAGGTACTACGAGCAGTACTTC.

This clone has a single count. The chain uses TRBV27 and TRBJ2-5; D is ambiguous. The CDR3 has 19 residues. Germline CDR1 is MNHEY and CDR2 is SMNVEV (reference sequence). Trimming removed 2 bases from V and 1 base from J, with 23 bases in between. The CDR3 coding sequence is TGTGCCAGCAGTTTAGAAAGTAGGGCAGGTAGAAACCCCCAAGAGACCCAGTACTTC. Translated: CASSLESRAGRNPQETQYF.

The chain is built from TRBV10-3 and TRBJ2-7; TRBD2 agrees at 9 bases. The junction had 4 bases not matched to a gene; V was cut back by 0 bases and J by 4 bases. The CDR3 is 15 residues long. Germline V lookup: CDR1 ENHRY, CDR2 SYGVKD. The CDR3 protein is CAISESWREGYEQYF. The CDR3 bases are TGTGCCATCAGTGAGTCCTGGCGGGAGGGGTACGAGCAGTACTTC.

This clone was detected a few times. The sample carries other DNA sequences with the same CDR3. J is TRBJ1-4 and V is TRBV5-4; 8 bases match TRBD1. Germline lookup yields CDR1 SGHNT and CDR2 YYREEE (reference sequence). CDR3 length: 14 amino acids. With 0 bases clipped from V and 5 bases from J, the junction kept 0 bases outside the gene matches. CDR3 nucleotides: TGTGCCAGCAGCTTGGACAGGGGGAATGAAAAACTGTTTTTT. It encodes CASSLDRGNEKLFF.

The gene calls are TRBV7-9 and TRBJ2-1; 12 nucleotides align to TRBD2. Trimming took 4 bases from V and 9 from J; bases not matched to a gene: 7. The CDR3 spans 15 residues. Germline V gives CDR1 SEHNR, CDR2 FQNEAQ (reference sequence). Here the CDR3 reads CASSSMTSGRGEQFF. The CDR3, as DNA: TGTGCCAGCAGCTCGATGACTAGCGGGAGAGGTGAGCAGTTCTTC.

The chain combines TRBV29-1 with TRBJ1-2, with D unclear. CDR3 size: 11 residues. Germline CDR1 reads SQVTM; CDR2 reads ANQGSEA. The germline V and J ends were trimmed by 6 bases and 5 bases, with 10 bases remaining between them. CDR3 in DNA: TGCAGCGTAGGCCGGACTTATGGCTACACCTTC. Protein product: CSVGRTYGYTF.

There are a few counts of this clone. The chain employs TRBV19 and TRBJ2-7; unclear D gene. V dropped 7 bases and J dropped 0 bases, with 19 bases sitting between them. Germline values: CDR1 LNHDA, CDR2 SQIVND (reference sequence). This CDR3 has 16 amino acids. CDR3 loop: CASKGLGSQSSYEQYF. CDR3 DNA sequence: TGTGCCAGTAAAGGTTTGGGGTCCCAGAGCTCCTACGAGCAGTACTTC.

The chain recombines TRBV6-5 with TRBJ2-5; tentative D call: TRBD2 (5 bases). Germline CDR1 MNHEY, CDR2 SVGAGI. The CDR3 is made up of 15 amino acids. V was trimmed by 1 base and J by 5 bases, leaving 14 bases between them. CDR3 in DNA: TGTGCCAGCAGTTACTTTGGATCGATAGCGGAGACCCAGTACTTC. Amino acids: CASSYFGSIAETQYF.

The rearrangement links TRBV18 to TRBJ2-7, with D tentatively TRBD2 (5 bases). V was cut by 4 bases and J by 5 bases, with 12 bases left in between. The CDR3 extends over 13 amino acids. CDR1 KGHSH and CDR2 LQKENI come from the germline V gene. This chain's CDR3 is CASSLEGRDEQYF. The CDR3 DNA is TGTGCCAGCTCACTAGAGGGTAGGGACGAGCAGTACTTC. Using reference TRBV18 and TRBJ2-7 for the parts outside the CDR3, the full variable domain is NAGVMQNPRHLVRRRGQEARLRCSPMKGHSHVYWYRQLPEEGLKFMVYLQKENIIDESGMPKERFSAEFPKEGPSILRIQQVVRGDSAAYFCASSLEGRDEQYFGPGTRLTVT.

The chain carries TRBV2 and TRBJ1-4; D gene uncertain. Trimming took off 3 bases at V and 5 bases at J, with 4 bases between the two ends. This CDR3 contains 12 residues. Germline assignment: CDR1 SNHLY and CDR2 FYNNEI. The CDR3 reads CASSEWNEKLFF. In DNA form, the CDR3 reads TGTGCCAGCAGTGAGTGGAATGAAAAACTGTTTTTT.

The chain recombines TRBV14 with TRBJ2-3; maybe TRBD2 (5 bases). This CDR3 region has 16 residues. The V end was cut by 1 base, the J end by 4 bases, with 15 bases between. Germline CDR1 is SGHDN and CDR2 is FVKESK. The CDR3 bases are TGTGCCAGCAGCCAAGGACTAAAGTTTTATTCAGATACGCAGTATTTT. Its protein product is CASSQGLKFYSDTQYF.

V and J are TRBV5-1 and TRBJ2-3; D uncertain. V was trimmed by 3 bases and J by 2 bases, leaving 10 bases between them. Germline loops: CDR1 SGHRS, CDR2 YFSETQ. CDR3 length: 14 residues. The CDR3 here is CASSSQSPTDTQYF. CDR3 nucleotide sequence: TGCGCCAGCAGCTCCCAGAGCCCCACAGATACGCAGTATTTT.

V and J are TRBV5-4 and TRBJ2-7, with 9 bases lining up with TRBD1. The J segment lost 2 bases and the V segment lost 3 bases, leaving 6 bases of the junction unmatched. CDR1 is SGHNT, CDR2 YYREEE, per germline (reference sequence). This CDR3 has 15 amino acids. In DNA, the CDR3 is TGTGCCAGCAGCTCCGGACAGGGGACTACCTACGAGCAGTACTTC. Amino acids: CASSSGQGTTYEQYF.

A remark on this clone: Other nucleotide sequences from this sample produce the same CDR3. The chain links TRBV28 to TRBJ1-5; 10 bases map to TRBD1. The CDR3 is 14 residues long. Germline lookup yields CDR1 MDHEN and CDR2 SYDVKM. V shed 6 bases, J shed 5 bases, and the junction held 4 bases outside the gene matches. The CDR3 protein is CASSPGTGDQPQHF. The CDR3 coding sequence is TGTGCCAGCAGCCCCGGGACAGGGGATCAGCCCCAGCATTTT.

This chain links TRBV6-5 with TRBJ1-4, with D unresolved. V was trimmed by 5 bases and J by 7 bases, leaving 17 bases between them. The CDR3 sequence is 15 residues long. Germline-derived CDR1 and CDR2 are MNHEY and SVGAGI. CDR3 coding DNA: TGTGCCAGCAGTCGCCGCCCTGTGGGTAGTGAAAAACTGTTTTTT. It codes for CASSRRPVGSEKLFF.

The genes are TRBV5-1 and TRBJ2-1; possibly TRBD2 for D (5 bases). Germline V lookup: CDR1 SGHRS, CDR2 YFSETQ. Trimming removed 5 bases from V and 9 bases from J, with 15 bases in between. CDR3 size: 13 residues. The DNA of the CDR3 is TGCGCCAGCAGTTCCCTAGCAGGAGGTGAGCAGTTCTTC. It translates to CASSSLAGGEQFF.

The CDR3 DNA follows: TGCAGCATACAGTCGGACAGGGAGACCCAGTACTTC. It specifies CSIQSDRETQYF. The chain is built from TRBV29-1 and TRBJ2-5; TRBD1 aligns across 7 bases. In germline, CDR1 is SQVTM, CDR2 ANQGSEA. The CDR3 runs to 12 residues. Trimming at V came to 8 bases and at J to 5 bases, leaving 8 bases not matched to a gene.

The V call is TRBV11-3, the J call TRBJ2-2; TRBD1 aligns across 8 bases. CDR3 size: 14 residues. V lost 3 bases and J lost 3; bases outside the gene matches: 0. The germline V gene encodes CDR1 SGHNT and CDR2 YENEEA. CDR3 amino acids: CASSLTGDTGELFF. Written as DNA, the CDR3 is TGTGCCAGCAGCTTGACAGGGGACACCGGGGAGCTGTTTTTT.

The genes are TRBV28 and TRBJ2-5, with a possible D match to TRBD2 (6 bases). Trimming took 1 base from V and 5 from J, leaving 11 bases between them. The length of the CDR3 is 14 residues. CDR1 is MDHEN, CDR2 SYDVKM, per germline. The CDR3 DNA reads as TGTGCCAGCAGTTTATTTAGCGGTGACGAGACCCAGTACTTC. This sequence encodes CASSLFSGDETQYF.

The rearrangement uses TRBV4-2 and TRBJ2-7; D remains ambiguous. The CDR3 contains 15 residues. The V gene lost 0 bases and the J gene lost 2 bases, with 11 bases spanning the gap. The germline V gene encodes CDR1 LGHNA and CDR2 YNFKEQ. CDR3 sequence: CASSQEIAPAYEQYF. The CDR3 coding sequence is TGTGCCAGCAGCCAAGAAATAGCTCCCGCCTACGAGCAGTACTTC.

The rearrangement uses TRBV5-1 and TRBJ2-1; TRBD2 aligns across 10 bases. The V gene's germline CDR1 is SGHRS and CDR2 YFSETQ. V shed 5 bases and J 7 bases; nucleotides not matched to a gene: 9. This CDR3 is built from 15 residues. The CDR3 region is CASSSGTSVNNEQFF. DNA for the CDR3: TGCGCCAGCAGTTCCGGGACTAGCGTTAATAATGAGCAGTTCTTC.

This clone has just one count. This chain joins TRBV7-3 and TRBJ2-2; D gene ambiguous. There are 15 residues in the CDR3. Deletions cut 1 base from V and 6 bases from J, with 12 bases between. Germline V gene data show CDR1 as SGHTA and CDR2 as FQGTGA. The CDR3 spells CASSLSGFRAGELFF. Here the CDR3 DNA reads TGTGCCAGCAGCTTAAGTGGGTTTAGAGCCGGGGAGCTGTTTTTT.

A few counts support this clone. The rearrangement uses TRBV4-3 and TRBJ2-1; D possibly corresponds to TRBD2 (6 bases). Trimming removed 3 bases at V and 2 bases at J, with 23 bases between. Germline CDR1 LGHNA, CDR2 YSLEER. This CDR3 has 19 residues. The CDR3 DNA reads as TGCGCCAGCAGCCAGCCCAAGGGATCCGGGAGTCTTCCCTACAATGAGCAGTTCTTC. This encodes CASSQPKGSGSLPYNEQFF.